Sequencing of this T cell receptor beta chain was carried out in a study of cytotoxic CD8 clonotypes in ibrutinib-treated CLL. PBMCs that had been cryopreserved were the source of 2 to 2.5 micrograms of genomic DNA for TCR beta libraries. Study observations and caveats: The study found public clonotypes uncommon, contracting or stable on treatment.

Trimming removed 5 bases from V and 5 bases from J, with 18 bases in between. Germline assignment: CDR1 SGHAT and CDR2 FQNNGV. This CDR3 spans 16 amino acids. A single count supports this clone. The antigen is unknown. Using immunoSEQ multiplex PCR, the repertoire was profiled, and TCRdb retains in-frame clones only, with some absent. The sample records 50,000 or so clones, roughly 85% being singletons. This sequence was found in a human donor with chronic lymphocytic leukemia. The chain uses TRBV11-2 and TRBJ2-2; D is uncertain. The sample here was PBMCs, taken after 24 months of ibrutinib treatment. The CDR3 region has the DNA TGTGCCAGCAGCCCCGAAATAGGGCTGAGGACCGGGGAGCTGTTTTTT. Its translation is CASSPEIGLRTGELFF.